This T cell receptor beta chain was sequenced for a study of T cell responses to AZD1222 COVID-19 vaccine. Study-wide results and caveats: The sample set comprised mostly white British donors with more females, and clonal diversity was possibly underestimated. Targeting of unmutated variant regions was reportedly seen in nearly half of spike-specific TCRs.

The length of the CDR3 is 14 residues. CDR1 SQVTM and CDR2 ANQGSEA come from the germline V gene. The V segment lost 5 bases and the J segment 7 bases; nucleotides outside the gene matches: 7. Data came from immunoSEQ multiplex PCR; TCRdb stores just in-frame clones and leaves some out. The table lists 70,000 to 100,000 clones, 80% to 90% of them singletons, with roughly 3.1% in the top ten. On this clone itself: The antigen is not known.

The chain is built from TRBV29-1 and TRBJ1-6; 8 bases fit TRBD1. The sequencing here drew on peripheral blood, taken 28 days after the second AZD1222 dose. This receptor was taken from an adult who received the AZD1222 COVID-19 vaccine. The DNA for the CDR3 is TGCAGCGTTAAGGACAGGGCGGAGAATTCACCCCTCCACTTT. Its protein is CSVKDRAENSPLHF.